This T cell receptor (beta chain) was found in a study of blood T cells in healthy people across ages. Primers used in a second PCR of about 6 to 11 cycles were a sample-barcoded 5' primer and a J-beta primer mix. Each of the samples gave a minimum of 2.5 million paired-end reads that contained CDR3. In TCRdb, the 5' RACE reads were re-called with MiXCR into one record per CDR3 protein. The sample has roughly 800,000 distinct CDR3 sequences, less than 70% seen once. This CDR3 contains 14 residues. V shed 4 bases and J shed 3 bases, with 12 bases lying between them. CDR1 MRHNA and CDR2 SNTAGT come from the germline V gene. Healthy Caucasian individuals from Russia aged about 6 to 90 were enrolled as donors. Study findings and constraints: Because sorting was not performed, PBMCs prevented conclusive naive versus antigen-experienced comparison. Diversity estimated from one million T cells was considered an underestimate.

Remarks on this clonotype: Its antigen is as yet unknown.

The sequence came from a man older than 75 in good health. The sample consisted of blood. The rearrangement joins TRBV6-4 to TRBJ1-1; D is undetermined. Here the CDR3 DNA reads TGTGCCAGCAGTGCAGAAGGGCGTTACACTGAAGCTTTCTTT. Amino acid sequence: CASSAEGRYTEAFF.